The 21 T cell receptor beta chains reported below all come from one sample, sequenced in a study of blood T cells in healthy people across ages. The use of a sample-barcoded 5' primer and a J-beta primer mix characterized a second PCR of roughly 6 to 11 cycles. TCRdb re-analysed the 5' RACE reads in MiXCR, keeping a single row per CDR3 protein. Of about 780,000 distinct CDR3 sequences in the sample, more than 25% were seen once. The sample was also reused in another study, on T cells of mothers and their children.

The sequencing input was blood. The receptors shown here come from a boy under 18 in good health.

The rearrangement joins TRBV5-1 to TRBJ2-5; a possible D gene is TRBD2 (5 bases). From germline, CDR1 is SGHRS and CDR2 YFSETQ. The V end lost 1 base, the J end lost 5 bases, and 9 bases lay between the germline ends. CDR3 length: 13 amino acids. This CDR3 reads CASSLRGMETQYF. CDR3 nucleotide sequence: TGCGCCAGCAGCTTGCGAGGGATGGAGACCCAGTACTTC.

The J gene is TRBJ1-2, the V gene TRBV29-1, with a tentative D call TRBD1 (5 bases). The CDR3 length is 12 residues. CDR1 is SQVTM, CDR2 ANQGSEA, per germline. The V end was cut by 7 bases, the J end by 1 base, with 10 bases between. Here the CDR3 DNA reads TGCAGCGGGGGGGATTATAACTATGGCTACACCTTC. Its translation is CSGGDYNYGYTF.

A few counts support this clonotype. The chain employs TRBV5-1 and TRBJ2-5; 9 bases agree with TRBD1. The DNA end favors TRBJ2-7, so the J call may be wrong. Germline assignment: CDR1 SGHRS and CDR2 YFSETQ. The CDR3 totals 15 residues. The CDR3 DNA reads as TGCGCCAGCAGCGTCCTAGGGACAGGGCGGAACGAGCAGTACTTC. Protein product: CASSVLGTGRNEQYF.

The chain carries TRBV7-9 and TRBJ1-3, with unresolved D. The CDR3 has 14 residues. V was pared by 2 bases and J by 4 bases, with 9 bases between. Per germline, CDR1 SEHNR and CDR2 FQNEAQ (reference sequence). The CDR3 region has the DNA TGTGCCAGCAGCTTACAGCCGACGGGAAACACCATATATTTT. It codes for CASSLQPTGNTIYF.

The chain combines TRBV20-1 with TRBJ2-5; 9 nucleotides align to TRBD1. Germline V gene data show CDR1 as DFQATT and CDR2 as SNEGSKA (reference sequence). The CDR3 consists of 13 residues. CDR3 coding DNA: TGCAGCCGTTGGAGGACAGGGGAAGAGACCCAGTACTTC. Translating it yields CSRWRTGEETQYF.

This clonotype was counted between two and nine times. This chain links TRBV7-8 with TRBJ2-5; possible D gene TRBD1, 6 bases. Trimming pared 7 bases from V and 5 bases from J, leaving 17 bases between. Germline lookup yields CDR1 SGHVS and CDR2 FQNEAQ. The CDR3 has 14 residues. CDR3 region: CASIRRTGGETQYF. The DNA of the CDR3 is TGTGCCAGCATAAGACGAACTGGGGGCGAGACCCAGTACTTC.

The chain joins TRBV6-6 to TRBJ1-1, with TRBD1 identical over 7 bases. The CDR3 is made up of 15 amino acids. Losses at the gene ends were 5 bases for V and 7 bases for J; bases not matched to a gene: 13. Germline-derived CDR1 and CDR2 are MNHNY and SVGAGI (reference sequence). CDR3 DNA: TGTGCCAGCAGTAAATCCCGGGGGGGACAGAATGAAGCTTTCTTT. Protein product: CASSKSRGGQNEAFF.

This clonotype has more than one count but fewer than ten. The rearrangement links TRBV15 to TRBJ2-7; 8 nucleotides agree with TRBD2. This CDR3 region has 15 residues. V lost 5 bases and J lost 6; bases outside the gene matches: 12. Germline V gives CDR1 LNHNV, CDR2 YYDKDF (reference sequence). CDR3 nucleotide sequence: TGTGCCACCAGCGTCGGGGGGGGGCTTAAGGGCGAGCAGTACTTC. Translating gives CATSVGGGLKGEQYF.

This clonotype was detected a few times. CDR3 region: CASSRPSGEYQETQYF. The CDR3 coding sequence is TGCGCCAGCAGCCGACCTAGCGGGGAGTACCAAGAGACCCAGTACTTC. The chain joins TRBV5-1 to TRBJ2-5, with 9 positions matching TRBD2. CDR3 length equals 16 residues. Germline V gene lookup returns CDR1 SGHRS and CDR2 YFSETQ. With 4 bases clipped from V and 0 bases from J, the junction kept 7 bases outside the gene matches.

The rearrangement uses TRBV10-1 and TRBJ1-2; D not resolved. Trimming left V 5 bases short and J 4 bases short, with 5 bases between. Germline CDR1 reads WNHNN; CDR2 reads SYGVQD (reference sequence). CDR3 length equals 11 residues. The CDR3 here is CASSRSYGYTF. The DNA for the CDR3 is TGCGCCAGCAGTCGCTCCTATGGCTACACCTTC.

This clonotype was seen only a few times. The rearrangement links TRBV15 to TRBJ2-3; tentatively, D is TRBD2 (6 bases). The CDR3 loop spans 15 amino acids. The ends were cut back, 8 bases at V and 1 base at J, with 16 bases in the middle. Germline CDR1 LNHNV, CDR2 YYDKDF (reference sequence). The CDR3 coding sequence is TGTGCCACCCTAAGTCGCCCTAGCGGCACAGATACGCAGTATTTT. Translating gives CATLSRPSGTDTQYF. The whole variable domain, remainder taken from reference TRBV15 and TRBJ2-3, is DAMVIQNPRYQVTQFGKPVTLSCSQTLNHNVMYWYQQKSSQAPKLLFHYYDKDFNNEADTPDNFQSRRPNTSFCFLDIRSPGLGDTAMYLCATLSRPSGTDTQYFGPGTRLTVL.

This clonotype came up many times. At one of its ends the junction is not consistent with the germline gene, which may arise from a read error. The CDR3 DNA reads as TGTGCCAGCAGTGGGACTAGCGGGGGGGCAGATACACAGTATTTT. This sequence encodes CASSGTSGGADTQYF. The rearrangement uses TRBV6-1 and TRBJ2-3; 15 bases fit TRBD2. Germline-derived CDR1 and CDR2 are MNHNS and SASEGT. This CDR3 comprises 15 residues.

The rearrangement links TRBV7-2 to TRBJ2-5; D call uncertain. CDR1 and CDR2 (germline): SGHTA, FQGNSA. The CDR3 is made up of 14 amino acids. V lost 1 base and J 5 bases, leaving 11 bases between the germline ends. The CDR3 loop is CASSLEIRVETQYF. CDR3 coding DNA: TGTGCCAGCAGCTTAGAAATCCGGGTGGAGACCCAGTACTTC. The full variable domain, in which reference TRBV7-2 and TRBJ2-5 provide the parts outside the CDR3, is GAGVSQSPSNKVTEKGKDVELRCDPISGHTALYWYRQSLGQGLEFLIYFQGNSAPDKSGLPSDRFSAERTGGSVSTLTIQRTQQEDSAVYLCASSLEIRVETQYFGPGTRLLVL.

The chain employs TRBV25-1 and TRBJ1-6; 10 positions match TRBD1. V shed 4 bases, J shed 9 bases, and the junction held 6 bases outside the gene matches. The CDR3 is 15 amino acids. Per the germline V gene, CDR1 is MGHDK and CDR2 is SYGVNS. The CDR3 DNA reads TGTGCCAGCAGTGTCGGACAGGGGGAGAGTTCACCCCTCCACTTT. It encodes CASSVGQGESSPLHF.

In the case of this clonotype: One end of the junction varies from germline; a read error may be responsible. The chain joins TRBV5-1 to TRBJ2-5; D remains ambiguous. CDR3 length: 13 amino acids. Germline V lookup: CDR1 SGHRS, CDR2 YFSETQ. The CDR3 sequence is CAGSTGQGETQYF. The CDR3 DNA reads TGCGCCGGCAGCACGGGCCAAGGAGAGACCCAGTACTTC.

The J gene is TRBJ1-1, the V gene TRBV5-1, with D unresolved. V was clipped by 4 bases and J by 0 bases, with 10 bases between them. CDR1 SGHRS and CDR2 YFSETQ come from the germline V gene. The CDR3 consists of 14 residues. CDR3 loop: CASSVKYMNTEAFF. CDR3 nucleotide sequence: TGCGCCAGCAGCGTGAAATACATGAACACTGAAGCTTTCTTT.

This chain uses TRBV6-5 with TRBJ2-4, with D unresolved. This CDR3 spans 15 amino acids. Germline CDR1 reads MNHEY; CDR2 reads SVGAGI. Trimming removed 8 bases at V and 0 bases at J, with 14 bases between. The CDR3 DNA is TGTGCCAGCCGACCGCTCAAACTAGCCAAAAACATTCAGTACTTC. Protein sequence: CASRPLKLAKNIQYF.

This clonotype was found a few times. This CDR3 reads CASSLDSWPQETQYF. The CDR3 DNA sequence: TGTGCCAGCAGCTTAGACTCCTGGCCGCAAGAGACCCAGTACTTC. V gene TRBV11-2 combines with J gene TRBJ2-7; D ambiguous. The last part of the DNA fits TRBJ2-5 better; the J call may be wrong. In germline, CDR1 is SGHAT, CDR2 FQNNGV. The CDR3 is 15 amino acids.

The table lists this clonotype with many counts. V and J are TRBV9 and TRBJ1-1; D is undetermined. V shed 4 bases and J shed 3 bases, with 16 bases lying between them. Germline V gene sequence: CDR1 SGDLS, CDR2 YYNGEE. The CDR3 totals 15 residues. Written as DNA, the CDR3 is TGTGCCAGCAGCCCGAGAGGGCTGAAGGACACTGAAGCTTTCTTT. Amino acid sequence: CASSPRGLKDTEAFF.

V is TRBV7-2 and J is TRBJ2-3, with D unresolved. Germline values: CDR1 SGHTA, CDR2 FQGNSA. The CDR3 is 15 residues long. V was clipped by 5 bases and J by 0 bases, with 12 bases between them. CDR3 bases: TGTGCCAGCAGCCTCCCTCTAAGTAGCACAGATACGCAGTATTTT. Amino acid sequence: CASSLPLSSTDTQYF.

The chain joins TRBV14 to TRBJ1-1; D is uncertain. The CDR3 loop spans 14 amino acids. V lost 0 bases and J 4 bases, leaving 9 bases between the germline ends. Germline V lookup: CDR1 SGHDN, CDR2 FVKESK. CDR3: CASSQDLASTEAFF. As DNA, the CDR3 is TGTGCCAGCAGCCAAGATTTGGCAAGCACTGAAGCTTTCTTT. Full variable domain (missing parts from reference TRBV14 and TRBJ1-1): EAGVTQFPSHSVIEKGQTVTLRCDPISGHDNLYWYRRVMGKEIKFLLHFVKESKQDESGMPNNRFLAERTGGTYSTLKVQPAELEDSGVYFCASSQDLASTEAFFGQGTRLTVV.